The 3 T cell receptor beta chains below come from one sample, sequenced in a study of identical twins listed by TCRdb under 2016. Library preparation employed 5' RACE. The sequencer listed for this sample is Illumina HiSeq 2000. TCRdb handled the public reads itself, with Q25 trimming in fastp and clone calling in MiXCR, and kept productive beta chains. When rows share a CDR3 protein, they turn into one entry using the most common DNA and genes. Counted in this sample were about 240,000 distinct CDR3 sequences; 8% to 11% of them appeared once. Over 8% of the sample rests with the top ten. The specimen was memory T cells sorted from blood. The cell subset or site label for this specimen denotes: CD45RO+ enriched T cells. The receptors derive from a man in his forties or fifties in good health.

The sample holds a few counts of this clonotype. This sequence joins TRBV6-5 and TRBJ2-1; D is possibly TRBD1 (6 bases). CDR1 MNHEY and CDR2 SVGAGI come from the germline V gene. Trimming stripped 0 bases from V and 6 bases from J, with 9 bases between. The CDR3 is 14 residues long. The CDR3 DNA reads TGTGCCAGCAGTTACTCCTTCAGGGGCAATGAGCAGTTCTTC. Translation: CASSYSFRGNEQFF.

CDR3 DNA sequence: TGCGCCAGCAGCCAAGATGCACTAACCCAAGAGACCCAGTACTTC. Translated: CASSQDALTQETQYF. This rearrangement joins TRBV4-3 to TRBJ2-5; D not resolved. This CDR3 has 15 residues. Deletions cut 0 bases from V and 1 base from J, with 9 bases between. CDR1 is LGHNA and CDR2 is YSLEER in the germline V gene.

This clonotype was found many times. The V gene is TRBV5-1, the J gene TRBJ2-1; 8 bases map to TRBD2. Germline assignment: CDR1 SGHRS and CDR2 YFSETQ. The CDR3 is 15 amino acids. The trim removed 5 bases at V and 8 bases at J, leaving 12 bases unmatched. CDR3 residues: CASSLTAGGIYEQFF. Here the CDR3 DNA reads TGCGCCAGCAGTCTGACGGCGGGGGGTATATATGAGCAGTTCTTC.